These T cell receptor beta chains were read from a single sample in a study of T cells in localized non-small cell lung cancer. Assay used: immunoSEQ multiplex PCR; TCRdb lists only in-frame clones, some missing. The table lists tens of thousands of clones, around 80% of them singletons. Sequences were derived from PBMCs, sampled before any cancer treatment. These receptors all come from a man aged 35 to 69 with stage II squamous cell lung carcinoma. Both conserved end residues are part of each CDR3. The D gene is left open where the match is weak. The size of a clone is reported for some rows only, either as once, few or many, or as a class for expanded clones.

v_call: TRBV12-5
d_call: NA
clone_size: few
j_call: TRBJ2-5
cdr3_nt: TGTGCTAGTGGTTTGGACGGACGAGGGGAGGAGACCCAGTACTTC
cdr3_aa: CASGLDGRGEETQYF

v_call: TRBV29-1
d_call: NA
clone_size: few
j_call: TRBJ2-5
cdr3_nt: TGCAGCGTTGGGGGACTGGGGGAGACCCAGTACTTC
cdr3_aa: CSVGGLGETQYF

v_call: TRBV15
d_call: NA
clone_size: NA
j_call: TRBJ2-1
cdr3_nt: TGTGCCACCAGCGACCTCGGTGGCCCCTACAATGAGCAGTTCTTC
cdr3_aa: CATSDLGGPYNEQFF

v_call: TRBV7-6
d_call: NA
clone_size: NA
j_call: TRBJ2-1
cdr3_nt: TGTGCCAGCAGACCGGGAGCAGGCAAGAATGAGCAGTTCTTC
cdr3_aa: CASRPGAGKNEQFF

v_call: TRBV7-2
d_call: TRBD1
clone_size: NA
j_call: TRBJ2-2
cdr3_nt: TGTGCCAGCAGGGCGGACAGGAGAAGGAACACCGGGGAGCTGTTTTTT
cdr3_aa: CASRADRRRNTGELFF

v_call: TRBV15
d_call: NA
clone_size: NA
j_call: TRBJ1-4
cdr3_nt: TGTGCCACCAGCAGTAACTTTGCAACTAATGAAAAACTGTTTTTT
cdr3_aa: CATSSNFATNEKLFF

v_call: TRBV9
d_call: TRBD1
clone_size: NA
j_call: TRBJ2-5
cdr3_nt: TGTGCCAGCAGCCAAGGGGGCAGGGTCGTGGAGACCCAGTACTTC
cdr3_aa: CASSQGGRVVETQYF

v_call: TRBV7-9
d_call: NA
clone_size: NA
j_call: TRBJ1-5
cdr3_nt: TGTGCCAGCAGCTTAGGGTCCGAGAATCAGCCCCAGCATTTT
cdr3_aa: CASSLGSENQPQHF

v_call: TRBV9
d_call: NA
clone_size: NA
j_call: TRBJ2-7
cdr3_nt: TGTGCCAGCAGCGACGGTAACTACGAGCAGTACTTC
cdr3_aa: CASSDGNYEQYF

v_call: TRBV7-9
d_call: NA
clone_size: NA
j_call: TRBJ2-7
cdr3_nt: TGTGCCAGCAGCCCTGGACAATCGAGCCTCTACGAGCAGTACTTC
cdr3_aa: CASSPGQSSLYEQYF

v_call: TRBV28
d_call: NA
clone_size: NA
j_call: TRBJ1-1
cdr3_nt: TGTGCCAGCAGTTTCGTAGGAGGGGAGAACACTGAAGCTTTCTTT
cdr3_aa: CASSFVGGENTEAFF

v_call: TRBV27
d_call: TRBD1
clone_size: NA
j_call: TRBJ2-7
cdr3_nt: TGTGCCAGCATCCTCAGGCCCGGGGACAGGGGCTACGAGCAGTACTTC
cdr3_aa: CASILRPGDRGYEQYF

v_call: TRBV11-2
d_call: NA
clone_size: NA
j_call: TRBJ1-1
cdr3_nt: TGTGCCAGCAGCACACACAGGAACACTGAAGCTTTCTTT
cdr3_aa: CASSTHRNTEAFF

v_call: TRBV19
d_call: NA
clone_size: NA
j_call: TRBJ2-1
cdr3_nt: TGTGCCAGTAGTATACTCCAAGTACAGTTCTTC
cdr3_aa: CASSILQVQFF

v_call: TRBV30
d_call: NA
clone_size: NA
j_call: TRBJ2-3
cdr3_nt: TGTGCCTGGAGTGTACGCGGATTCACCACAGATACGCAGTATTTT
cdr3_aa: CAWSVRGFTTDTQYF

v_call: TRBV7-2
d_call: NA
clone_size: NA
j_call: TRBJ1-4
cdr3_nt: TGTGCCAGCAGCTTTGGGGGAACTAATGAAAAACTGTTTTTT
cdr3_aa: CASSFGGTNEKLFF

v_call: TRBV6-6
d_call: TRBD2
clone_size: NA
j_call: TRBJ2-2
cdr3_nt: TGTGCCAGCAGTCTAGCGGGGGGGACCGGGGAGCTGTTTTTT
cdr3_aa: CASSLAGGTGELFF

v_call: TRBV5-1
d_call: TRBD2
clone_size: NA
j_call: TRBJ2-2
cdr3_nt: TGCGCCAGCAGCGTTACGACTAGCGGGGGGCCTTATACCGGGGAGCTGTTTTTT
cdr3_aa: CASSVTTSGGPYTGELFF

v_call: TRBV7-3
d_call: NA
clone_size: once
j_call: TRBJ2-5
cdr3_nt: TGTGCCAGCAGCGCTAACTTTTGGGAGGAGACCCAGTACTTC
cdr3_aa: CASSANFWEETQYF

v_call: TRBV5-1
d_call: TRBD1
clone_size: NA
j_call: TRBJ2-7
cdr3_nt: TGCGCCAGCAGCTTGGGACAGGGTTACTACGAGCAGTACTTC
cdr3_aa: CASSLGQGYYEQYF

v_call: TRBV30
d_call: NA
clone_size: NA
j_call: TRBJ2-7
cdr3_nt: TGTGCCTGGAGTGTACGGAACGAGCAGTACTTC
cdr3_aa: CAWSVRNEQYF

v_call: TRBV7-3
d_call: NA
clone_size: NA
j_call: TRBJ1-1
cdr3_nt: TGTGCCAGCAGTCCCGATGCAAACACTGAAGCTTTCTTT
cdr3_aa: CASSPDANTEAFF

v_call: TRBV28
d_call: NA
clone_size: NA
j_call: TRBJ1-5
cdr3_nt: TGTGCCAGCAGCAATCCCGCGTTCGAGATTAGCAATCAGCCCCAGCATTTT
cdr3_aa: CASSNPAFEISNQPQHF

v_call: TRBV11-2
d_call: NA
clone_size: NA
j_call: TRBJ2-3
cdr3_nt: TGTGCCAGCAGCAGTAGCACAGATACGCAGTATTTT
cdr3_aa: CASSSSTDTQYF